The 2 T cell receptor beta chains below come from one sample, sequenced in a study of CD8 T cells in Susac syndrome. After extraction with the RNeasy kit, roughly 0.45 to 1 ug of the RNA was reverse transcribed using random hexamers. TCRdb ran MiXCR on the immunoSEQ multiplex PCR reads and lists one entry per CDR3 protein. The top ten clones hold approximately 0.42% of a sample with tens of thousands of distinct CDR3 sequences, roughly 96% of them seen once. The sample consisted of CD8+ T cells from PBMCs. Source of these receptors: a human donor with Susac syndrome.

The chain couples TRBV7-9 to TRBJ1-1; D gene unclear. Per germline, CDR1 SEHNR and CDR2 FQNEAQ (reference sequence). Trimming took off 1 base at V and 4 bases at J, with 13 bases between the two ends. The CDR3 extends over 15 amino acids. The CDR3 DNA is TGTGCCAGCAGCTTAGATAACCGAGGCGGCACTGAAGCTTTCTTT. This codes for CASSLDNRGGTEAFF.

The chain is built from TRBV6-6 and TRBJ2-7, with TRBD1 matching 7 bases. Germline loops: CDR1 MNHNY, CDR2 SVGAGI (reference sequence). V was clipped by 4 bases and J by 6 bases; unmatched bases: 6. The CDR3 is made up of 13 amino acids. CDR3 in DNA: TGTGCCAGCAGTTGGACAGGCGACGGCGAGCAGTACTTC. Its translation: CASSWTGDGEQYF.